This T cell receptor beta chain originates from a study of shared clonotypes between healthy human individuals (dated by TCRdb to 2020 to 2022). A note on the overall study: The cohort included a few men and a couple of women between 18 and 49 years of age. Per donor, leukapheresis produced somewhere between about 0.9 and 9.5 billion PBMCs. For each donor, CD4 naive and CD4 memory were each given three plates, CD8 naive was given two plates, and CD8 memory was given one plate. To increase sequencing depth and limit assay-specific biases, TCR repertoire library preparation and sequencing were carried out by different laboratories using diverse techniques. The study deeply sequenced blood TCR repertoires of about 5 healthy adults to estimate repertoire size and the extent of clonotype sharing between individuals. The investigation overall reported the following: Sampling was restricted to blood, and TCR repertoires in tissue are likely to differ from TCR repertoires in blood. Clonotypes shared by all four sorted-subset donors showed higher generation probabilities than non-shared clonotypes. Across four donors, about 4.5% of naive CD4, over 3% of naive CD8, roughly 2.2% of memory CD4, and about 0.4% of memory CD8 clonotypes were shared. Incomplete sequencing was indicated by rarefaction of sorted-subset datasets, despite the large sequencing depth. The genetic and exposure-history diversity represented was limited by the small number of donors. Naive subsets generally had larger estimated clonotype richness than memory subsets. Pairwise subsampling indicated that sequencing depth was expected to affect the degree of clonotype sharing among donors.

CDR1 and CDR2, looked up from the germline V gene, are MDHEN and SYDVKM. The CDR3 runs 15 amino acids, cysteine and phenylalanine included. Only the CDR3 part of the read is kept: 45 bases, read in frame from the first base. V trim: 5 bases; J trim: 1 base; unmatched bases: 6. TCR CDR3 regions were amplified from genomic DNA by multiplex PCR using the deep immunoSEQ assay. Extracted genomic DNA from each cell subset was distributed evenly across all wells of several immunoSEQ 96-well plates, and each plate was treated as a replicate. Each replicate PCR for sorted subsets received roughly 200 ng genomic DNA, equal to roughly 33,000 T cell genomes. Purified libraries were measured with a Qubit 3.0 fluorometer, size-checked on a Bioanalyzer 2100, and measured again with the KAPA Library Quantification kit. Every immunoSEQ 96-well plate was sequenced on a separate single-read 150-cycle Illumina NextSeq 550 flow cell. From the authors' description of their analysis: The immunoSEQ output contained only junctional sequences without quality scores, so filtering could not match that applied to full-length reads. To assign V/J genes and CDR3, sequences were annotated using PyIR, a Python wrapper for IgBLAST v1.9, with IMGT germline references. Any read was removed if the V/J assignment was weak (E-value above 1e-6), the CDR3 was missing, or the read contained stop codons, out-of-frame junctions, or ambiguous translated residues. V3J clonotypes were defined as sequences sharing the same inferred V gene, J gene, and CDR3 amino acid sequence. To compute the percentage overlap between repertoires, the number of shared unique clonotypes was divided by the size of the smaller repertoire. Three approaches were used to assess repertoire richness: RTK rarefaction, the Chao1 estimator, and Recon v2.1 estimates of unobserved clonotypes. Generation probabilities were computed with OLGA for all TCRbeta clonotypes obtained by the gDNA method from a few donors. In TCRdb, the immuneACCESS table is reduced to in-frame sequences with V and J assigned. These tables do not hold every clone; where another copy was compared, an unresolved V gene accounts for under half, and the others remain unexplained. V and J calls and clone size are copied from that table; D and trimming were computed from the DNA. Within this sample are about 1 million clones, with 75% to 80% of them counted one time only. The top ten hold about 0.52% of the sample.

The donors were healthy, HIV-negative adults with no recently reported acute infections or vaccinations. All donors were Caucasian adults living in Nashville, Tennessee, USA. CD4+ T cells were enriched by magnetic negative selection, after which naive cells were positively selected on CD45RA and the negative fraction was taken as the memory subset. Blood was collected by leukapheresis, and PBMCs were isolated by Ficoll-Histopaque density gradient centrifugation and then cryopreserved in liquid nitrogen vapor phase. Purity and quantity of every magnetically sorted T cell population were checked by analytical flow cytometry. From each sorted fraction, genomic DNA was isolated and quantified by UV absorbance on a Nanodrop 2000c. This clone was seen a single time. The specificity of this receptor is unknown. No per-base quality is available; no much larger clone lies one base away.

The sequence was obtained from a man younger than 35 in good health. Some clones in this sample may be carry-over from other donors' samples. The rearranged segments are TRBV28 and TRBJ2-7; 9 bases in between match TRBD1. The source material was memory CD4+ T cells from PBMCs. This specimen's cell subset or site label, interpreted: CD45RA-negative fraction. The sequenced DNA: TGTGCCAGCAGTCCGGGACAGGGAGGATCCTACGAGCAGTACTTC. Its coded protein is CASSPGQGGSYEQYF.